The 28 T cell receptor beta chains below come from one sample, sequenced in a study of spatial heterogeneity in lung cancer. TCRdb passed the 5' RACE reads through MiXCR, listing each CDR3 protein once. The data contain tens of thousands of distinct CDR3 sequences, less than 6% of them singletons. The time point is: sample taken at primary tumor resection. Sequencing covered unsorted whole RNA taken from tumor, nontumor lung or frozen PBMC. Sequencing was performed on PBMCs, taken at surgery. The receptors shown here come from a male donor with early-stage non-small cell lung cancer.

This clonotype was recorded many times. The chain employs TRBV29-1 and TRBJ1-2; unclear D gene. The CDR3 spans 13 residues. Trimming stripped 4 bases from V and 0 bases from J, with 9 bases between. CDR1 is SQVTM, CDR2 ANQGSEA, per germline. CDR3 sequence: CSVGESSNYGYTF. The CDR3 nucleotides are TGCAGCGTTGGGGAGAGCTCTAACTATGGCTACACCTTC.

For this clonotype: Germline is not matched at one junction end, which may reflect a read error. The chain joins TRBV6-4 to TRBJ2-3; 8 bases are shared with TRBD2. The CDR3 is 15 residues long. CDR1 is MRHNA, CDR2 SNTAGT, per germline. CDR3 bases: TGTGCCAGCAGCCCCAGCGGGAGTCTTACAGATACGCAGAATTTT. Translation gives CASSPSGSLTDTQNF.

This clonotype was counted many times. The CDR3 spells CASSQESRRGSDNEQFF. In DNA form, the CDR3 reads TGTGCCAGCAGCCAAGAGAGTCGGCGGGGGTCGGACAATGAGCAGTTCTTC. The chain carries TRBV3-1 and TRBJ2-1; 7 bases line up with TRBD2. This CDR3 region has 17 residues. Germline V gene sequence: CDR1 LGHDT, CDR2 YNNKEL (reference sequence). J lost 5 bases, V lost 0 bases, and 10 bases had no gene match.

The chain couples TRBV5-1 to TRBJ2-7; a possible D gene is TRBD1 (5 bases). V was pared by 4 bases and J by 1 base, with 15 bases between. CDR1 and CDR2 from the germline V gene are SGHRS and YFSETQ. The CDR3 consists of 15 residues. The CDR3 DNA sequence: TGCGCCAGCAGCCCAGGACACTCGTCATCCTACGAGCAGTACTTC. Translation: CASSPGHSSSYEQYF. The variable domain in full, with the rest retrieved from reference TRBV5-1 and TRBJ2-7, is KAGVTQTPRYLIKTRGQQVTLSCSPISGHRSVSWYQQTPGQGLQFLFEYFSETQRNKGNFPGRFSGRQFSNSRSEMNVSTLELGDSALYLCASSPGHSSSYEQYFGPGTRLTVT.

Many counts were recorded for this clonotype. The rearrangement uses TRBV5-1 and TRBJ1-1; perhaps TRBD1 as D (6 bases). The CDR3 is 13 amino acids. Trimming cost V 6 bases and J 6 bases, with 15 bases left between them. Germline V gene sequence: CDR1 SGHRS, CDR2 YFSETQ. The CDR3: CASMLRGGAEAFF. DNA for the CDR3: TGCGCCAGCATGCTCAGGGGTGGTGCTGAAGCTTTCTTT.

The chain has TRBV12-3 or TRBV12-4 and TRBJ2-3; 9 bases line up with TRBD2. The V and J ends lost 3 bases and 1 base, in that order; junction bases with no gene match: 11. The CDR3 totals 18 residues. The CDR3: CASSLFFLEREGTDTQYF. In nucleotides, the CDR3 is TGTGCCAGCAGTTTGTTTTTTCTTGAGCGGGAGGGCACAGATACGCAGTATTTT.

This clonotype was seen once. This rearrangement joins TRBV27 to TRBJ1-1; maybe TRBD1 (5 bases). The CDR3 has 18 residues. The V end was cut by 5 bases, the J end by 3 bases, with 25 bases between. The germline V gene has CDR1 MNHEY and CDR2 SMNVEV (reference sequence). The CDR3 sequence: CASSPSPGIGAGDTEAFF. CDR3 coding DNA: TGTGCCAGCAGTCCCAGTCCCGGGATAGGGGCCGGGGACACTGAAGCTTTCTTT.

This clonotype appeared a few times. The CDR3 DNA reads as TGTGCCTCAAGGCAGATGAAGAACGAGCAGTACTTC. It encodes CASRQMKNEQYF. This chain uses TRBV12-3 or TRBV12-4 with TRBJ2-7, with D unclear. V was clipped by 11 bases and J by 5 bases, with 16 bases between them. The CDR3 spans 12 residues.

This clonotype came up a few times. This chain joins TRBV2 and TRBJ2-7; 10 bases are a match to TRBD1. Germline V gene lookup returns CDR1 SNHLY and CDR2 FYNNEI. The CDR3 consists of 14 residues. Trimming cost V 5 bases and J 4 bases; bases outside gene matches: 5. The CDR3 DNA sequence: TGTGCCAGCAGTCGCGGACAGGGGGGATACGAGCAGTACTTC. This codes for CASSRGQGGYEQYF. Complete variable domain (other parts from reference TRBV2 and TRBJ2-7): EPEVTQTPSHQVTQMGQEVILRCVPISNHLYFYWYRQILGQKVEFLVSFYNNEISEKSEIFDDQFSVERPDGSNFTLKIRSTKLEDSAMYFCASSRGQGGYEQYFGPGTRLTVT.

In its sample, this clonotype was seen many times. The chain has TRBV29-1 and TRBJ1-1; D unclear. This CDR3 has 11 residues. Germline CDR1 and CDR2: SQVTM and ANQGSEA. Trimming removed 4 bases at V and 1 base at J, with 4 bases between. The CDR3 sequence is CSVGENTEAFF. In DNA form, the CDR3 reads TGCAGCGTTGGTGAGAACACTGAAGCTTTCTTT.

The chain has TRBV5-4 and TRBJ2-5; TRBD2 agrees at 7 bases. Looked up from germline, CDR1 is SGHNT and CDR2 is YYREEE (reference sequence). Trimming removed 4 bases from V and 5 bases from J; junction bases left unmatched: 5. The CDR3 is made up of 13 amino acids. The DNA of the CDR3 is TGTGCCAGCAGCGAGGGACTACGGGAGACCCAGTACTTC. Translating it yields CASSEGLRETQYF. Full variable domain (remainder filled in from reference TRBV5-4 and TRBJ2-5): ETGVTQSPTHLIKTRGQQVTLRCSSQSGHNTVSWYQQALGQGPQFIFQYYREEENGRGNFPPRFSGLQFPNYSSELNVNALELDDSALYLCASSEGLRETQYFGPGTRLLVL.

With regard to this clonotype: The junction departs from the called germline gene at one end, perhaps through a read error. CDR3 DNA sequence: TGTGCCAGCAGCCAAGCCAGAGAGCAGCACTTC. Its protein product is CASSQAREQHF. The gene calls are TRBV14 and TRBJ2-7; D gene unclear. The germline V gene encodes CDR1 SGHDN and CDR2 FVKESK. There are 11 residues in the CDR3.

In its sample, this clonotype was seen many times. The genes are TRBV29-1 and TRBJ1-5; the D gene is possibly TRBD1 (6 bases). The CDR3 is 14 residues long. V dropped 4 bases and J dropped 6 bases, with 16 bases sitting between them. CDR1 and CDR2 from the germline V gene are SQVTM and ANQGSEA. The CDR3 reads CSVAPRGSGQPQHF. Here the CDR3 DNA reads TGCAGCGTTGCCCCAAGGGGGTCGGGTCAGCCCCAGCATTTT. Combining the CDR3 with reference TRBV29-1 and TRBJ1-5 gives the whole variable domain SAVISQKPSRDICQRGTSLTIQCQVDSQVTMMFWYRQQPGQSLTLIATANQGSEATYESGFVIDKFPISRPNLTFSTLTVSNMSPEDSSIYLCSVAPRGSGQPQHFGDGTRLSIL.

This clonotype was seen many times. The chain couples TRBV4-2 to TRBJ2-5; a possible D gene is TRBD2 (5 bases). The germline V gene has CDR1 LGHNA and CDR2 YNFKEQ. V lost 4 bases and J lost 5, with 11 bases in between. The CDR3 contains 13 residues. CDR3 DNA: TGTGCCAGCAGCCTCGGGGAGATGGAGACCCAGTACTTC. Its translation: CASSLGEMETQYF.

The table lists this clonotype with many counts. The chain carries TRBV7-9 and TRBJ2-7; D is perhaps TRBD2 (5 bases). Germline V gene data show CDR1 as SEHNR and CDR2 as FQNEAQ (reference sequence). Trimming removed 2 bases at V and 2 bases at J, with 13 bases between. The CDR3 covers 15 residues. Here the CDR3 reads CASSLRGANPYEQYF. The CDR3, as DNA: TGTGCCAGCAGCTTACGGGGTGCGAACCCCTACGAGCAGTACTTC. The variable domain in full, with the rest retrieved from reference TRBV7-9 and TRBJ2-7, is DTGVSQNPRHKITKRGQNVTFRCDPISEHNRLYWYRQTLGQGPEFLTYFQNEAQLEKSRLLSDRFSAERPKGSFSTLEIQRTEQGDSAMYLCASSLRGANPYEQYFGPGTRLTVT.

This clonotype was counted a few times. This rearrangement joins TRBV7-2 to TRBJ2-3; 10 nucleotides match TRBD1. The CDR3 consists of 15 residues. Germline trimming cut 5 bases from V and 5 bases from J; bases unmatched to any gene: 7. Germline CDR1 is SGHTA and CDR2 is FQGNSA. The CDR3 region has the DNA TGTGCCAGCAGCCGCGACAGGGGGCAAGTAGATACGCAGTATTTT. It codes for CASSRDRGQVDTQYF.

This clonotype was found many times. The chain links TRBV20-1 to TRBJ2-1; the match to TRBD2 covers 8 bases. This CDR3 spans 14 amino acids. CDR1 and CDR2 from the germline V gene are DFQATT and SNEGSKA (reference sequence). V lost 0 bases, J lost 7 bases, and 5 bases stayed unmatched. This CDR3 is CSARELAVKNEQFF. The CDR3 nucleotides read TGCAGTGCTAGAGAACTAGCGGTCAAGAATGAGCAGTTCTTC.

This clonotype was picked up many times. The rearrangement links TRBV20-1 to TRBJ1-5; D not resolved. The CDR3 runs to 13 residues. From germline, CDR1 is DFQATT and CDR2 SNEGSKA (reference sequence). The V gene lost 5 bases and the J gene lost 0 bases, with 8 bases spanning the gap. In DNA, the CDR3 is TGCAGTGCTGCCCGTGGTAGCAATCAGCCCCAGCATTTT. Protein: CSAARGSNQPQHF.

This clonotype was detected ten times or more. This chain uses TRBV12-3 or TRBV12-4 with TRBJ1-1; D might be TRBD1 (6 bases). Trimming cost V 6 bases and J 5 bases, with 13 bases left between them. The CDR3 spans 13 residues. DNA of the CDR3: TGTGCCAGCAGGGAACAGGGTGGAACTGAAGCTTTCTTT. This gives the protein CASREQGGTEAFF.

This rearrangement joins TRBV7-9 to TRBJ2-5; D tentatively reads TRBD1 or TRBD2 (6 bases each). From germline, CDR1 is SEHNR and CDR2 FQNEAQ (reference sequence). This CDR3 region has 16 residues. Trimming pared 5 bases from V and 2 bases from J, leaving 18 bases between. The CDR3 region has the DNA TGTGCCAGCAGCCCCAAAACAGGGACTGATCAAGAGACCCAGTACTTC. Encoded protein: CASSPKTGTDQETQYF.

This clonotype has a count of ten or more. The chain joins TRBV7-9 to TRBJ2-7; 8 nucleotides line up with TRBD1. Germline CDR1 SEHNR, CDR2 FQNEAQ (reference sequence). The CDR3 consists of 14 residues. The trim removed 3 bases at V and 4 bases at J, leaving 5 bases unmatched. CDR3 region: CASSLTGALYEQYF. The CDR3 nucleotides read TGTGCCAGCAGCTTGACAGGGGCTCTGTACGAGCAGTACTTC.

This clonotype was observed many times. The CDR3 DNA follows: TGTGCCAGCAGCCAAAGGGAGTACAATGAGCAGTTCTTC. Translation gives CASSQREYNEQFF. V usage is TRBV3-1 and J usage is TRBJ2-1, with D perhaps matching TRBD2 (5 bases). Deletions cut 2 bases from V and 4 bases from J, with 6 bases between. CDR1 is LGHDT, CDR2 YNNKEL, per germline (reference sequence). CDR3 length: 13 residues.

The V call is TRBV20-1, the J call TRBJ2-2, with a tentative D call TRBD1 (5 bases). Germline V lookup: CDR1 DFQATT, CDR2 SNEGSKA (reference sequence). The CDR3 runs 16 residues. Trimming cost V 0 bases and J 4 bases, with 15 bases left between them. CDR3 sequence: CSARDQRQGGTGELFF. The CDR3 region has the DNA TGCAGTGCTAGAGATCAGAGGCAGGGTGGCACCGGGGAGCTGTTTTTT.

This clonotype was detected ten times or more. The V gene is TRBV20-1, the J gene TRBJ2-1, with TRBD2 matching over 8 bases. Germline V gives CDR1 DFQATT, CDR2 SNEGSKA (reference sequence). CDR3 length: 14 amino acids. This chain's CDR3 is CSLQSTSGYNEQFF. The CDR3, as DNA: TGCAGCCTTCAGAGCACTAGCGGATACAATGAGCAGTTCTTC.

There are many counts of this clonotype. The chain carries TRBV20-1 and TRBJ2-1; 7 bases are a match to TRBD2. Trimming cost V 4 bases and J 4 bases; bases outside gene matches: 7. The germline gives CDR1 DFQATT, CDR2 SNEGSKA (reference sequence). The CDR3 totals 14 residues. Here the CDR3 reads CSAKRLAPYNEQFF. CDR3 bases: TGCAGTGCTAAAAGACTAGCTCCTTACAATGAGCAGTTCTTC.

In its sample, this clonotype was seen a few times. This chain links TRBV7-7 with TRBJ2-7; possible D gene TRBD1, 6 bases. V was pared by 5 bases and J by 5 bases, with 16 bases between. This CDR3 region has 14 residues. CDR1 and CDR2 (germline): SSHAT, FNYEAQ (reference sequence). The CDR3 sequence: CASSLTGMSDEQYF. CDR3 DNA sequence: TGTGCCAGCAGCCTCACAGGGATGTCCGACGAGCAGTACTTC. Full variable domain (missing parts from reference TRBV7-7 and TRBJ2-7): GAGVSQSPRYKVTKRGQDVTLRCDPISSHATLYWYQQALGQGPEFLTYFNYEAQPDKSGLPSDRFSAERPEGSISTLTIQRTEQRDSAMYRCASSLTGMSDEQYFGPGTRLTVT.

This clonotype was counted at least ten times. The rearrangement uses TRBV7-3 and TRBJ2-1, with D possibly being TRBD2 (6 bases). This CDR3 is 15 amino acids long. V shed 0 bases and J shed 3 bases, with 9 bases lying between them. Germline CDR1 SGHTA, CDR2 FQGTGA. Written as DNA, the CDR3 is TGTGCCAGCAGCTTAACTGGGGGGATCTACAATGAGCAGTTCTTC. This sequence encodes CASSLTGGIYNEQFF.

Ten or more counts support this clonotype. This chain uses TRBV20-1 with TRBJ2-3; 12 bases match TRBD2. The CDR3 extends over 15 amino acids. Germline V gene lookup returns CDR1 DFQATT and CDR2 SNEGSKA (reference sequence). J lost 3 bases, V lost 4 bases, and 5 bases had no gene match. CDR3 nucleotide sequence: TGCAGTGCTACTAGCGGGAGGGCACAGACAGATACGCAGTATTTT. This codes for CSATSGRAQTDTQYF.